These 15 T cell receptor beta chains were all obtained from the same sample, sequenced in a study of blood T cells in healthy people across ages. The authors ran a second PCR of 7 to 11 cycles using a sample-barcoded 5' primer and a J-beta primer mix. TCRdb called the 5' RACE reads again in MiXCR, with one record for every CDR3 protein. This table holds hundreds of thousands of distinct CDR3 sequences, around half found once. Sequences were obtained from blood. Receptor source: a man older than 75 in good health.

A few counts support this clonotype. The V and J genes are TRBV5-1 and TRBJ2-7; 12 bases are shared with TRBD2. After removal of 3 bases from V and 1 base from J, the junction contained 2 bases not matched to a gene. Germline CDR1 and CDR2: SGHRS and YFSETQ. The CDR3 loop spans 15 amino acids. The CDR3 DNA is TGCGCCAGCAGCTGGACTAGCGGGGCTTCCTACGAGCAGTACTTC. It encodes CASSWTSGASYEQYF.

A few counts support this clonotype. The chain links TRBV12-3 or TRBV12-4 to TRBJ2-5; no clear D. The CDR3 extends over 12 amino acids. The V end was cut by 2 bases, the J end by 5 bases, with 6 bases between. CDR3 in DNA: TGTGCCAGCAGTTTATTTGACGAGACCCAGTACTTC. Protein: CASSLFDETQYF.

This clonotype was counted a few times. J is TRBJ1-5 and V is TRBV20-1; D remains ambiguous. Trimming shortened V by 3 bases and J by 1 base, and 7 bases separated the two germline ends. The CDR3 has 13 amino acids. The germline V gene has CDR1 DFQATT and CDR2 SNEGSKA (reference sequence). The DNA for the CDR3 is TGCAGTGCTAGGCCGGGGAGCAATCAGCCCCAGCATTTT. It is translated as CSARPGSNQPQHF.

The chain recombines TRBV5-1 with TRBJ1-3; TRBD1 aligns across 11 bases. The J segment lost 5 bases and the V segment lost 2 bases, leaving 3 bases of the junction unmatched. Germline V CDR1 and CDR2: SGHRS, YFSETQ. The CDR3 has 15 amino acids. The CDR3 DNA sequence: TGCGCCAGCAGCTTTGGGACAGGGGGACGAAACACCATATATTTT. It specifies CASSFGTGGRNTIYF.

The chain uses TRBV27 and TRBJ1-2; TRBD1 aligns across 8 bases. V shed 6 bases and J 7 bases; nucleotides not matched to a gene: 13. Per germline, CDR1 MNHEY and CDR2 SMNVEV (reference sequence). This CDR3 comprises 15 residues. CDR3 in amino acids: CASRTGGRGQGGYTF. For the CDR3, the DNA is TGTGCCAGCAGAACAGGTGGCAGGGGGCAGGGTGGCTACACCTTC.

The chain employs TRBV29-1 and TRBJ2-1; the D gene could be TRBD1 or TRBD2 (5 bases each). CDR3 length equals 11 residues. Deletions cut 5 bases from V and 9 bases from J, with 11 bases between. Germline loops: CDR1 SQVTM, CDR2 ANQGSEA. The CDR3 spells CSVKRGGEQFF. CDR3 sequence (DNA): TGCAGCGTTAAGAGGGGCGGTGAGCAGTTCTTC.

This clonotype occurred many times. The chain combines TRBV5-1 with TRBJ2-3; unclear D gene. The CDR3 consists of 17 residues. The V gene lost 4 bases and the J gene lost 0 bases, with 18 bases spanning the gap. CDR1 SGHRS and CDR2 YFSETQ come from the germline V gene. In nucleotides, the CDR3 is TGCGCCAGCAGCAGGCGACTGAGTGTTTCCAGCACAGATACGCAGTATTTT. Its translation: CASSRRLSVSSTDTQYF.

In its sample, this clonotype was seen a few times. The CDR3 bases are TGTGCCAGCGGCCCGGATATAATGGGCGAGCAGTTCTTC. Its protein product is CASGPDIMGEQFF. The V and J genes are TRBV3-1 and TRBJ2-1; D ambiguous. Between the trimmed V and J ends, which lost 8 bases and 10 bases, there was a span of 18 bases. The CDR3 runs to 13 residues. Germline-derived CDR1 and CDR2 are LGHDT and YNNKEL (reference sequence).

This clonotype has a count of ten or more. The chain employs TRBV4-3 and TRBJ2-5, with 7 bases fitting TRBD2. The CDR3 runs to 13 residues. CDR1 LGHNA and CDR2 YSLEER come from the germline V gene. V was clipped by 4 bases and J by 4 bases; unmatched bases: 3. In DNA form, the CDR3 reads TGCGCCAGCAGCCCGGGGAGGGGAGAGACCCAGTACTTC. Residues: CASSPGRGETQYF.

This clonotype was seen a handful of times. V gene TRBV7-6 combines with J gene TRBJ2-3; 9 bases map to TRBD1. From germline, CDR1 is SGHVS and CDR2 FNYEAQ. J gave up 7 bases and V 3 bases, and 2 bases lay outside the gene matches. The CDR3 consists of 13 residues. The CDR3 DNA is TGTGCCAGCAGCTTTGGGACAGGGTATACGCAGTATTTT. This encodes CASSFGTGYTQYF.

The CDR3 here is CASSLQSGREDSPLHF. DNA of the CDR3: TGTGCCAGCAGCCTTCAGTCAGGGAGGGAAGATTCACCCCTCCACTTT. The chain employs TRBV4-2 and TRBJ1-6, with D perhaps matching TRBD1 (5 bases). Germline-derived CDR1 and CDR2 are LGHNA and YNFKEQ. Trimming left V 4 bases short and J 8 bases short, with 18 bases between. The CDR3 runs 16 residues.

This clonotype was seen just once. The J gene is TRBJ2-7, the V gene TRBV5-6; a possible D gene is TRBD1 (6 bases). The CDR3 covers 14 residues. CDR1 is SGHDT, CDR2 YYEEEE, per germline. V was pared by 3 bases and J by 5 bases, with 15 bases between. The CDR3 DNA follows: TGTGCCAGCAGCTACAGGACAGTTCCCCACGAGCAGTACTTC. Translating it yields CASSYRTVPHEQYF.

The J gene is TRBJ2-5, the V gene TRBV9, with D perhaps TRBD1 (6 bases). Matching the DNA end better, TRBJ2-7 makes the J call doubtful. The length of the CDR3 is 14 residues. Per germline, CDR1 SGDLS and CDR2 YYNGEE. The CDR3, as DNA: TGTGCCAGCAGCGCAAACATCAGGGGTTACGAGCAGTACTTC. It is translated as CASSANIRGYEQYF.

The V and J genes are TRBV20-1 and TRBJ1-6; 9 nucleotides line up with TRBD1. There are 12 residues in the CDR3. The V gene's germline CDR1 is DFQATT and CDR2 SNEGSKA (reference sequence). V shed 7 bases and J 12 bases; nucleotides not matched to a gene: 7. CDR3 sequence reads: CSVGQGTLPLHF. The DNA for the CDR3 is TGCAGTGTGGGACAGGGAACGTTACCCCTCCACTTT.

This clonotype was recorded a few times. V gene TRBV6-2 or TRBV6-3 combines with J gene TRBJ1-2; the D gene is possibly TRBD1 (6 bases). Per the germline V gene, CDR1 is MNHEY and CDR2 is SVGEGT. The CDR3 covers 13 residues. V was clipped by 7 bases and J by 4 bases, with 13 bases between them. CDR3 in amino acids: CASKGEGVYGYTF. In nucleotides, the CDR3 is TGTGCCAGCAAGGGGGAGGGAGTCTATGGCTACACCTTC.